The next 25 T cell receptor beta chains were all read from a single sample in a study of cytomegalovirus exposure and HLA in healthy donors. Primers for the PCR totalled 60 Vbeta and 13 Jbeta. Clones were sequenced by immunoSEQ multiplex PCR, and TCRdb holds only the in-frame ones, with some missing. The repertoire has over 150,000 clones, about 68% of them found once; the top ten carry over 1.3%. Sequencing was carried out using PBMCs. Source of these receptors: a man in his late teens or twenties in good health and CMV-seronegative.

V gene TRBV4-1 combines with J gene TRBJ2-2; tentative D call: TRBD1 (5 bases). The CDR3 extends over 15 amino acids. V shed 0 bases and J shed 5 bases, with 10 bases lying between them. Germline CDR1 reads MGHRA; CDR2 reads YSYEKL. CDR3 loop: CASSQDRAYTGELFF. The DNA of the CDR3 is TGCGCCAGCAGCCAAGACAGGGCTTATACCGGGGAGCTGTTTTTT.

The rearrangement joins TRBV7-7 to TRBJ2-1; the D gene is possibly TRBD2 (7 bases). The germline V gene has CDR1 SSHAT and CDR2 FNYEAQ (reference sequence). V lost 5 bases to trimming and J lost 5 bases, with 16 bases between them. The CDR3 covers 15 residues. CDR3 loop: CASSPRAGADNEQFF. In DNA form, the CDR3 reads TGTGCCAGCAGCCCCCGGGCGGGGGCCGACAATGAGCAGTTCTTC.

The DNA for the CDR3 is TGTGCCAGCAGCTTGGCTAGCGGGAGTGGGGGCACAGATACGCAGTATTTT. Protein sequence: CASSLASGSGGTDTQYF. This chain links TRBV5-8 with TRBJ2-3, with TRBD2 matching over 10 bases. The junction had 5 bases not matched to a gene; V was cut back by 0 bases and J by 1 base. The CDR3 spans 17 residues. CDR1 SGHTS and CDR2 YDEGEE come from the germline V gene. Combining the CDR3 with reference TRBV5-8 and TRBJ2-3 gives the whole variable domain EAGVTQSPTHLIKTRGQQATLRCSPISGHTSVYWYQQALGLGLQFLLWYDEGEERNRGNFPPRFSGRQFPNYSSELNVNALELEDSALYLCASSLASGSGGTDTQYFGPGTRLTVL.

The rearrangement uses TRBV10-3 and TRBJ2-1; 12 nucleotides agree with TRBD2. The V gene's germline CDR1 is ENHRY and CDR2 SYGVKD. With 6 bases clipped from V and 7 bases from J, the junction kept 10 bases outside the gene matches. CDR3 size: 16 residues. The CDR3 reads CAIRETSGGVGNEQFF. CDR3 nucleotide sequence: TGTGCCATCAGGGAGACTAGCGGGGGCGTAGGGAATGAGCAGTTCTTC.

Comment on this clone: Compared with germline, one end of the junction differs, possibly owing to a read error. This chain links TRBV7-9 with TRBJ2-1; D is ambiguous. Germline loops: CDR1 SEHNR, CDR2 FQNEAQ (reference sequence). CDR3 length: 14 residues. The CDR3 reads CASSPKPQYSEQFF. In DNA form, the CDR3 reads TGTGCCAGCAGCCCAAAGCCCCAATACAGTGAGCAGTTCTTC.

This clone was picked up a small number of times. The CDR3 spells CASRPPGLGQVYGYTF. In DNA form, the CDR3 reads TGCGCCAGCAGGCCTCCTGGTCTGGGACAGGTCTATGGCTACACCTTC. The J gene is TRBJ1-2, the V gene TRBV5-1; 8 nucleotides align to TRBD1. This CDR3 region has 16 residues. Germline assignment: CDR1 SGHRS and CDR2 YFSETQ. The ends lost 5 bases at V and 4 bases at J; junction bases unmatched: 13. Looking up the rest from reference TRBV5-1 and TRBJ1-2 gives the full variable domain: KAGVTQTPRYLIKTRGQQVTLSCSPISGHRSVSWYQQTPGQGLQFLFEYFSETQRNKGNFPGRFSGRQFSNSRSEMNVSTLELGDSALYLCASRPPGLGQVYGYTFGSGTRLTVV.

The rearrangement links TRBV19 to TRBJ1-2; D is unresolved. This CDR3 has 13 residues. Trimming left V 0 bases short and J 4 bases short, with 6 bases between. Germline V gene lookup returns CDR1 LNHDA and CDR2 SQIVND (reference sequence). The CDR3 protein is CASSIDGFYGYTF. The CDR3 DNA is TGTGCCAGTAGTATAGACGGGTTCTATGGCTACACCTTC.

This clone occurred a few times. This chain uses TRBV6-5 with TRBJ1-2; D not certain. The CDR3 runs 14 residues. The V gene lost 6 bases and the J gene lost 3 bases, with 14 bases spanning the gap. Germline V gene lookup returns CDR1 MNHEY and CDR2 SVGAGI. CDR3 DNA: TGTGCCAGCAGGACCGGGAAGCGAGACTATGGCTACACCTTC. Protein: CASRTGKRDYGYTF.

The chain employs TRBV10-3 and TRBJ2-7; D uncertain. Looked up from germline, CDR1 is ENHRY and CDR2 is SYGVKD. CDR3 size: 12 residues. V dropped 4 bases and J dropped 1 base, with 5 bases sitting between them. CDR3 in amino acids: CAISAGSYEQYF. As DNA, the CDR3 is TGTGCCATCAGTGCAGGTTCCTACGAGCAGTACTTC.

This CDR3 reads CASSADNRGTDTQYF. Here the CDR3 DNA reads TGCGCCAGCAGCGCCGATAACAGGGGAACAGATACGCAGTATTTT. The chain uses TRBV5-1 and TRBJ2-3; 7 bases are a match to TRBD1. The CDR3 totals 15 residues. CDR1 and CDR2 from the germline V gene are SGHRS and YFSETQ. After removal of 4 bases from V and 3 bases from J, the junction contained 8 bases not matched to a gene.

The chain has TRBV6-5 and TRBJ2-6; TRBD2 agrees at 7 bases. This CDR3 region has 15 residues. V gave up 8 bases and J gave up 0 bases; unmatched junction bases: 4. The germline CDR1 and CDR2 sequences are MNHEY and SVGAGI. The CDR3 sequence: CASGPGGSGANVLTF. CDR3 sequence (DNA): TGTGCCAGCGGGCCGGGGGGCTCTGGGGCCAACGTCCTGACTTTC.

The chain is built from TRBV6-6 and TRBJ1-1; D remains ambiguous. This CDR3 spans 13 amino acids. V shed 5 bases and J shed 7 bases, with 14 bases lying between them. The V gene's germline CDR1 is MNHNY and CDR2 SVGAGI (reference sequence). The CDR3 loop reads CASSGSVYNEAFF. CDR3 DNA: TGTGCCAGCAGTGGTTCAGTTTACAATGAAGCTTTCTTT.

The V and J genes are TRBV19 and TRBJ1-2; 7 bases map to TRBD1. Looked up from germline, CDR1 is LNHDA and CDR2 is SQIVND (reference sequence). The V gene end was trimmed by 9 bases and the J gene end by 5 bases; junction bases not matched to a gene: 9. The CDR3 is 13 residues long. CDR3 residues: CARRGTALYGYTF. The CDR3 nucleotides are TGTGCCAGAAGGGGGACAGCTTTATATGGCTACACCTTC.

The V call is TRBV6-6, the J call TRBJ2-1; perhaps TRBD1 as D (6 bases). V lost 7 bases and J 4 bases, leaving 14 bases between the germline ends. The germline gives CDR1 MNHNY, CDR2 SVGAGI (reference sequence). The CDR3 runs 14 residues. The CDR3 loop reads CASTSGDRYNEQFF. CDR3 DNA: TGTGCCAGCACCTCAGGGGACCGGTACAATGAGCAGTTCTTC.

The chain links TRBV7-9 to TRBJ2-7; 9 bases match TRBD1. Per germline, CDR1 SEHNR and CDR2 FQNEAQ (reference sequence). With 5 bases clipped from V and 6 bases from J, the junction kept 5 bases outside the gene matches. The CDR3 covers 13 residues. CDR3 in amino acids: CASSGQGKAEQYF. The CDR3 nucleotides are TGTGCCAGCAGCGGACAGGGGAAGGCCGAGCAGTACTTC. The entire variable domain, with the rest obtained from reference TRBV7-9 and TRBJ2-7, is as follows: DTGVSQNPRHKITKRGQNVTFRCDPISEHNRLYWYRQTLGQGPEFLTYFQNEAQLEKSRLLSDRFSAERPKGSFSTLEIQRTEQGDSAMYLCASSGQGKAEQYFGPGTRLTVT.

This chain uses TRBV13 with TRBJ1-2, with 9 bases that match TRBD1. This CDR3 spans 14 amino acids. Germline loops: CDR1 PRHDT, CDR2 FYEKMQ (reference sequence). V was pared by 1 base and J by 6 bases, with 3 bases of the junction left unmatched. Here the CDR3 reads CASSLATGGDGYTF. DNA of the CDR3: TGTGCCAGCAGCTTAGCCACAGGGGGCGATGGCTACACCTTC.

The CDR3 protein is CASSGLALETQYF. The CDR3 DNA reads TGTGCCAGCAGTGGACTAGCTCTCGAGACCCAGTACTTC. The chain joins TRBV6-5 to TRBJ2-5, with 8 bases identical to TRBD2. The trim removed 5 bases at V and 5 bases at J, leaving 4 bases unmatched. The germline gives CDR1 MNHEY, CDR2 SVGAGI. The CDR3 runs 13 residues.

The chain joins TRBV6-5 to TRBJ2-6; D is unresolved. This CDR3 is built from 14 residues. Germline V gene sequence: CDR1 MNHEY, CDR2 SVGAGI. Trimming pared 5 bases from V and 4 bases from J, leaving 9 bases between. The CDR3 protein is CASSLTSGANVLTF. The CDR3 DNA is TGTGCCAGCAGTCTCACTTCGGGGGCCAACGTCCTGACTTTC.

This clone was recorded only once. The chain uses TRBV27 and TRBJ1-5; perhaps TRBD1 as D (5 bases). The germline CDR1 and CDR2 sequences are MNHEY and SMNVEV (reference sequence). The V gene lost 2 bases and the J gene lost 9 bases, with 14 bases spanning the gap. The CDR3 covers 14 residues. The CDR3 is CASSLKRGPGPQHF. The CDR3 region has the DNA TGTGCCAGCAGTTTAAAAAGGGGCCCTGGGCCCCAGCATTTT.

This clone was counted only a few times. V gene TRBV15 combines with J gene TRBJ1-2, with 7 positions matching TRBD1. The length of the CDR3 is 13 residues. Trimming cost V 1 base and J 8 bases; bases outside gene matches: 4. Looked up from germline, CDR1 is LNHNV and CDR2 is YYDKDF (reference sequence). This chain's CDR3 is CATSRGEGGGYTF. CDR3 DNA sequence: TGTGCCACCAGCAGAGGGGAAGGGGGCGGCTACACCTTC.

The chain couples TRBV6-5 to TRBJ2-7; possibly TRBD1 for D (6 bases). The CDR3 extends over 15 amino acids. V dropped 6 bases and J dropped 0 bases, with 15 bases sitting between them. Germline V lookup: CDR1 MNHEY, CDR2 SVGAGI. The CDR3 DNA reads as TGTGCCAGCAGCCCGGACAGCTTCAGCTCCTACGAGCAGTACTTC. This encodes CASSPDSFSSYEQYF.

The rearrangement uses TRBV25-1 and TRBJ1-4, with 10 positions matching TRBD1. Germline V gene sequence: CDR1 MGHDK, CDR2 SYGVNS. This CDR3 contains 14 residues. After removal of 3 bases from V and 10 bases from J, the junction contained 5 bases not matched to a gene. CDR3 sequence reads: CASSEGQGIRKLFF. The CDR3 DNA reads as TGTGCCAGCAGTGAGGGACAGGGGATACGAAAACTGTTTTTT.

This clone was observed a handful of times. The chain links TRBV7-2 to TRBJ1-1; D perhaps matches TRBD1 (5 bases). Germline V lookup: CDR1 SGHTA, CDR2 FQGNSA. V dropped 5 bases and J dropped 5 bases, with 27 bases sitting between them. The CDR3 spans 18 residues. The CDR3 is CASSELGGDVGVGTEAFF. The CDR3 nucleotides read TGTGCCAGCAGCGAATTGGGGGGGGACGTGGGGGTGGGGACTGAAGCTTTCTTT.

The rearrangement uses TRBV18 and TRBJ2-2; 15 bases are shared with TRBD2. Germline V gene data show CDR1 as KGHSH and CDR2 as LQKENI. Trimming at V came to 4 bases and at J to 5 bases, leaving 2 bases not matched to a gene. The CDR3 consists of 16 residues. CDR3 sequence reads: CASSRGLAGGTGELFF. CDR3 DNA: TGTGCCAGCTCACGTGGACTAGCGGGAGGGACCGGGGAGCTGTTTTTT.

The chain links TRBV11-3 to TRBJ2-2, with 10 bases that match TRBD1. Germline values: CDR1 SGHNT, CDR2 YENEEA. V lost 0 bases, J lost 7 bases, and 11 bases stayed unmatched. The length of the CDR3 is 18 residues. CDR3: CASSLDQRGTGAGGELFF. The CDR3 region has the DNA TGTGCCAGCAGCTTAGATCAAAGAGGGACAGGGGCCGGCGGGGAGCTGTTTTTT.